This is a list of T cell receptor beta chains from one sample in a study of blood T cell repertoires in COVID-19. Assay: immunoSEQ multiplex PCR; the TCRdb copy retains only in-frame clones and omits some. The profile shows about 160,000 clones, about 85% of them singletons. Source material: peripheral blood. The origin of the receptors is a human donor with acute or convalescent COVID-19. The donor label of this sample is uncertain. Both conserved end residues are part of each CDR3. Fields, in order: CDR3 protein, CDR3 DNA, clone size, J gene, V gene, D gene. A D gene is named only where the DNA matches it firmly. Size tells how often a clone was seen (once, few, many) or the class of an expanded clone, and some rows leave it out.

CDR3aa: CASRGGGRIRNEQFF
CDR3nt: TGTGCCAGCAGAGGGGGAGGGCGGATAAGGAATGAGCAGTTCTTC
abundance: once
j_gene: TRBJ2-1
v_gene: TRBV11-3
d_gene: .

CDR3aa: CSASETGGRQPQHF
CDR3nt: TGCAGTGCTAGTGAGACAGGGGGCAGGCAGCCCCAGCATTTT
abundance: once
j_gene: TRBJ1-5
v_gene: TRBV20-1
d_gene: TRBD1

CDR3aa: CAWSRLGAANTGELFF
CDR3nt: TGTGCCTGGAGCCGCTTAGGGGCCGCGAACACCGGGGAGCTGTTTTTT
abundance: .
j_gene: TRBJ2-2
v_gene: TRBV30
d_gene: .

CDR3aa: CASSQEAWDREGKLFF
CDR3nt: TGCGCCAGCAGCCAAGAAGCATGGGACAGGGAGGGAAAACTGTTTTTT
abundance: .
j_gene: TRBJ1-4
v_gene: TRBV4-3
d_gene: TRBD1

CDR3aa: CASSLLGQGGELFF
CDR3nt: TGTGCCAGCAGTCTCTTGGGACAGGGAGGGGAGCTGTTTTTT
abundance: .
j_gene: TRBJ2-2
v_gene: TRBV27
d_gene: TRBD1

CDR3aa: CASSVDGGRNQPQHF
CDR3nt: TGTGCCAGCAGCGTAGACGGGGGGCGGAATCAGCCCCAGCATTTT
abundance: .
j_gene: TRBJ1-5
v_gene: TRBV9
d_gene: .

CDR3aa: CASRQGAEYGYTF
CDR3nt: TGTGCCAGCAGACAGGGGGCGGAATATGGCTACACCTTC
abundance: .
j_gene: TRBJ1-2
v_gene: TRBV4-2
d_gene: TRBD1

CDR3aa: CASSLWGDNEKLFF
CDR3nt: TGTGCCAGCAGCTTATGGGGAGATAATGAAAAACTGTTTTTT
abundance: .
j_gene: TRBJ1-4
v_gene: TRBV11-1
d_gene: .

CDR3aa: CASSVTGDWGYTF
CDR3nt: TGCGCCAGCAGCGTTACAGGGGATTGGGGCTACACCTTC
abundance: .
j_gene: TRBJ1-2
v_gene: TRBV5-1
d_gene: TRBD1

CDR3aa: CASSLMQGEQYF
CDR3nt: TGTGCCAGCAGTTTAATGCAGGGGGAGCAGTACTTC
abundance: .
j_gene: TRBJ2-7
v_gene: TRBV28
d_gene: .

CDR3aa: CASSITRTTSGETQYF
CDR3nt: TGTGCCAGCAGCATTACCCGTACGACATCGGGGGAGACCCAGTACTTC
abundance: .
j_gene: TRBJ2-5
v_gene: TRBV11-2
d_gene: .

CDR3aa: CASSFRQGSSYSSGNTIYF
CDR3nt: TGTGCCAGCAGCTTCCGACAGGGCTCATCCTATTCCTCTGGAAACACCATATATTTT
abundance: .
j_gene: TRBJ1-3
v_gene: TRBV5-4
d_gene: TRBD1

CDR3aa: CASSQEFSGVSTDTQYF
CDR3nt: TGCGCCAGCAGCCAAGAGTTTAGCGGGGTCAGCACAGATACGCAGTATTTT
abundance: .
j_gene: TRBJ2-3
v_gene: TRBV4-1
d_gene: TRBD2

CDR3aa: CASSRDSYYNEQFF
CDR3nt: TGTGCCAGCAGTCGGGACAGTTACTACAATGAGCAGTTCTTC
abundance: .
j_gene: TRBJ2-1
v_gene: TRBV6-2/TRBV6-3
d_gene: TRBD1

CDR3aa: CASFRFGGTTNEKLFF
CDR3nt: TGTGCCAGCTTCCGATTTGGCGGGACAACTAATGAAAAACTGTTTTTT
abundance: .
j_gene: TRBJ1-4
v_gene: TRBV2
d_gene: .

CDR3aa: CASSLRGQGWSEQFF
CDR3nt: TGTGCCAGCAGCTTAAGGGGACAGGGGTGGAGTGAGCAGTTCTTC
abundance: .
j_gene: TRBJ2-1
v_gene: TRBV11-3
d_gene: TRBD1

CDR3aa: CASSLGPNQPQHF
CDR3nt: TGTGCCAGCAGCTTAGGGCCCAATCAGCCCCAGCATTTT
abundance: .
j_gene: TRBJ1-5
v_gene: TRBV11-1
d_gene: .

CDR3aa: CASSLARNYGYTF
CDR3nt: TGTGCCAGCAGTTTAGCCAGAAACTATGGCTACACCTTC
abundance: .
j_gene: TRBJ1-2
v_gene: TRBV28
d_gene: .

CDR3aa: CASSQDWGHVTGELFF
CDR3nt: TGTGCCAGCAGCCAAGATTGGGGGCATGTCACCGGGGAGCTGTTTTTT
abundance: .
j_gene: TRBJ2-2
v_gene: TRBV14
d_gene: .

CDR3aa: CASRRDSGTGELFF
CDR3nt: TGTGCCAGCCGGCGGGACAGTGGCACCGGGGAGCTGTTTTTT
abundance: .
j_gene: TRBJ2-2
v_gene: TRBV2
d_gene: .

CDR3aa: CASSLGTRFSPLHF
CDR3nt: TGTGCCAGCAGCTTGGGGACAAGGTTTTCACCCCTCCACTTT
abundance: few
j_gene: TRBJ1-6
v_gene: TRBV7-9
d_gene: .

CDR3aa: CASSEQQINTEAFF
CDR3nt: TGTGCCAGCAGTGAACAACAGATAAACACTGAAGCTTTCTTT
abundance: once
j_gene: TRBJ1-1
v_gene: TRBV6-1
d_gene: .

CDR3aa: CASSSDRGSNSNQPQHF
CDR3nt: TGTGCCAGCAGCTCCGACAGGGGATCCAATAGCAATCAGCCCCAGCATTTT
abundance: .
j_gene: TRBJ1-5
v_gene: TRBV7-8
d_gene: TRBD1

CDR3aa: CASSFVGGQGGGGYTF
CDR3nt: TGTGCCAGCAGCTTTGTAGGGGGACAGGGAGGAGGAGGCTACACCTTC
abundance: .
j_gene: TRBJ1-2
v_gene: TRBV7-9
d_gene: TRBD1

CDR3aa: CALSEYSNQPQHF
CDR3nt: TGTGCCCTGTCAGAATATAGCAATCAGCCCCAGCATTTT
abundance: .
j_gene: TRBJ1-5
v_gene: TRBV30
d_gene: .

CDR3aa: CATQRGSSYNEQFF
CDR3nt: TGTGCCACCCAGCGGGGGAGCTCCTACAATGAGCAGTTCTTC
abundance: once
j_gene: TRBJ2-1
v_gene: TRBV28
d_gene: TRBD2

CDR3aa: CSLREYQETQYF
CDR3nt: TGCAGCCTCAGGGAATACCAAGAGACCCAGTACTTC
abundance: once
j_gene: TRBJ2-5
v_gene: TRBV29-1
d_gene: .

CDR3aa: CASSEEVGNSPLHF
CDR3nt: TGTGCCAGCAGTGAGGAGGTCGGTAATTCACCCCTCCACTTT
abundance: .
j_gene: TRBJ1-6
v_gene: TRBV25-1
d_gene: .

CDR3aa: CASSPPSLAGGNEQFF
CDR3nt: TGTGCCAGCTCACCACCGTCCCTAGCGGGAGGTAATGAGCAGTTCTTC
abundance: .
j_gene: TRBJ2-1
v_gene: TRBV18
d_gene: TRBD2

CDR3aa: CASSKQGGTEAFF
CDR3nt: TGTGCCAGCAGCAAACAGGGGGGCACTGAAGCTTTCTTT
abundance: .
j_gene: TRBJ1-1
v_gene: TRBV3-1/TRBV3-2
d_gene: TRBD1

CDR3aa: CASSNFRTGDGNEQFF
CDR3nt: TGTGCCAGCTCTAACTTCCGGACAGGGGATGGCAATGAGCAGTTCTTC
abundance: .
j_gene: TRBJ2-1
v_gene: TRBV18
d_gene: TRBD1

CDR3aa: CASSLSTLGGRDTQYF
CDR3nt: TGTGCCAGCAGCTTATCTACCTTGGGGGGGCGGGATACGCAGTATTTT
abundance: .
j_gene: TRBJ2-3
v_gene: TRBV7-2
d_gene: .

CDR3aa: CASSRTGGNYGYTF
CDR3nt: TGTGCCAGCAGCCGGACAGGGGGCAACTATGGCTACACCTTC
abundance: .
j_gene: TRBJ1-2
v_gene: TRBV7-2
d_gene: TRBD1

CDR3aa: CASSIALYSNQPQHF
CDR3nt: TGTGCCAGTAGTATAGCCCTATATAGCAATCAGCCCCAGCATTTT
abundance: .
j_gene: TRBJ1-5
v_gene: TRBV19
d_gene: .

CDR3aa: CASSLEFPGQLGGYTF
CDR3nt: TGTGCCAGCAGCTTAGAATTTCCGGGACAACTGGGCGGCTACACCTTC
abundance: .
j_gene: TRBJ1-2
v_gene: TRBV11-2
d_gene: .

CDR3aa: CASSARTAGGYTF
CDR3nt: TGTGCCAGCAGCGCTCGAACTGCGGGGGGCTACACCTTC
abundance: .
j_gene: TRBJ1-2
v_gene: TRBV7-9
d_gene: .

CDR3aa: CASSGGHLGGNTIYF
CDR3nt: TGTGCCAGCAGCGGCGGACACCTAGGCGGAAACACCATATATTTT
abundance: few
j_gene: TRBJ1-3
v_gene: TRBV9
d_gene: .

CDR3aa: CASRKQGANTEAFF
CDR3nt: TGTGCCAGCAGGAAACAGGGGGCGAACACTGAAGCTTTCTTT
abundance: many
j_gene: TRBJ1-1
v_gene: TRBV2
d_gene: TRBD1

CDR3aa: CASSGTFNTGELFF
CDR3nt: TGTGCCAGCAGCGGGACTTTTAACACCGGGGAGCTGTTTTTT
abundance: .
j_gene: TRBJ2-2
v_gene: TRBV7-2
d_gene: .

CDR3aa: CATSDLDSTNEQFF
CDR3nt: TGTGCCACCAGTGATTTAGACAGCACCAATGAGCAGTTCTTC
abundance: .
j_gene: TRBJ2-1
v_gene: TRBV24-1
d_gene: .

CDR3aa: CATSALGTSPGEDTQYF
CDR3nt: TGTGCCACCAGTGCCTTAGGGACTAGCCCTGGTGAAGATACGCAGTATTTT
abundance: .
j_gene: TRBJ2-3
v_gene: TRBV24-1
d_gene: TRBD2